These 12 T cell receptor beta chains were all obtained from the same sample, sequenced in a study of shared clonotypes between healthy human individuals. Assay used: immunoSEQ multiplex PCR; TCRdb lists only in-frame clones, some missing. This table holds about 490,000 clones, roughly 80% found once. Sequencing was performed on PBMCs. The receptors were gathered from a middle-aged woman in good health. Some clones in this sample may be carry-over from other donors' samples.

The chain combines TRBV19 with TRBJ2-7; tentatively, D is TRBD2 (5 bases). This CDR3 spans 16 amino acids. Trimming removed 2 bases from V and 1 base from J, with 15 bases in between. Looked up from germline, CDR1 is LNHDA and CDR2 is SQIVND (reference sequence). CDR3 amino acids: CASSISLRRESYEQYF. CDR3 DNA: TGTGCCAGTAGTATAAGCCTCCGTCGGGAATCCTACGAGCAGTACTTC.

To note about this clone: A far more abundant clone sits one base away, making this likely a read error. V is TRBV9 and J is TRBJ1-5, with D maybe TRBD1 (5 bases). The V end lost 3 bases, the J end lost 5 bases, and 9 bases lay between the germline ends. Germline assignment: CDR1 SGDLS and CDR2 YYNGEE. The CDR3 has 13 residues. CDR3 DNA: TGTGCCAGCAGCGCGGGGGTGGATCAGCCCCAGCATTTT. Amino acid sequence: CASSAGVDQPQHF.

The chain couples TRBV5-4 to TRBJ1-2; D may be TRBD1 (5 bases). The CDR3 has 13 residues. Germline CDR1 is SGHNT and CDR2 is YYREEE (reference sequence). Trimming pared 4 bases from V and 5 bases from J, leaving 12 bases between. Here the CDR3 DNA reads TGTGCCAGCAGCACCGGGACGGAGTATGGCTACACCTTC. Encoded protein: CASSTGTEYGYTF.

Only one count was recorded for this clone. V is TRBV5-1 and J is TRBJ2-3; 7 bases map to TRBD2. CDR1 and CDR2 from the germline V gene are SGHRS and YFSETQ. The CDR3 sequence is 17 residues long. Trimming took 1 base from V and 5 from J; bases not matched to a gene: 13. DNA for the CDR3: TGCGCCAGCAGCTTGTCGGCGGGAGCCACGAGACTAGATACGCAGTATTTT. Protein: CASSLSAGATRLDTQYF.

J is TRBJ2-3 and V is TRBV5-6, with TRBD2 identical over 7 bases. The CDR3 sequence is 16 residues long. Germline V gene lookup returns CDR1 SGHDT and CDR2 YYEEEE. Losses at the gene ends were 4 bases for V and 6 bases for J; bases not matched to a gene: 14. The CDR3: CASSRRLAGHGDTQYF. DNA for the CDR3: TGTGCCAGCAGCCGTCGACTAGCAGGACATGGGGATACGCAGTATTTT.

As regards this clone: A far larger clone is just one base off, so this is likely a read error. The rearrangement uses TRBV5-1 and TRBJ2-3, with 12 nucleotides matching TRBD1. The CDR3 has 17 residues. Germline values: CDR1 SGHRS, CDR2 YFSETQ. The CDR3 nucleotides read TGCGCCGGCAGCTTTCGGGGACAGGGGGCTGACACAGATACGCAGTATTTT. Amino acids: CAGSFRGQGADTDTQYF. The complete variable domain, with remaining parts taken from reference TRBV5-1 and TRBJ2-3, reads KAGVTQTPRYLIKTRGQQVTLSCSPISGHRSVSWYQQTPGQGLQFLFEYFSETQRNKGNFPGRFSGRQFSNSRSEMNVSTLELGDSALYLCAGSFRGQGADTDTQYFGPGTRLTVL.

Details on this clone: A far bigger clonotype differs at one base, so this is likely a read error. As the CDR3 is not closed by the conserved phenylalanine or tryptophan, this likely results from a read error. V and J are TRBV7-2 and TRBJ2-2; D unresolved. The CDR3 is 15 residues long. Looked up from germline, CDR1 is SGHTA and CDR2 is FQGNSA. Trimming left V 1 base short and J 1 base short, with 7 bases between. This chain's CDR3 is CASSLGLGNTGELFS. Written as DNA, the CDR3 is TGTGCCAGCAGCTTAGGCCTCGGGAACACCGGGGAGCTGTTTTCT.

The chain uses TRBV7-9 and TRBJ1-2, with no clear D. This CDR3 region has 14 residues. CDR1 and CDR2 from the germline V gene are SEHNR and FQNEAQ (reference sequence). The V end lost 1 base, the J end lost 8 bases, and 14 bases lay between the germline ends. CDR3 sequence (DNA): TGTGCCAGCAGCTTAGGCGAGGGTTTGAAAGGCTACACCTTC. Translated: CASSLGEGLKGYTF.

The chain joins TRBV28 to TRBJ2-5; 7 positions match TRBD1. This CDR3 has 14 residues. Germline lookup yields CDR1 MDHEN and CDR2 SYDVKM. J lost 5 bases, V lost 6 bases, and 9 bases had no gene match. The CDR3 here is CASREWDRRETQYF. In nucleotides, the CDR3 is TGTGCCAGCAGGGAGTGGGACAGAAGGGAGACCCAGTACTTC. Looking up the rest from reference TRBV28 and TRBJ2-5 gives the full variable domain: DVKVTQSSRYLVKRTGEKVFLECVQDMDHENMFWYRQDPGLGLRLIYFSYDVKMKEKGDIPEGYSVSREKKERFSLILESASTNQTSMYLCASREWDRRETQYFGPGTRLLVL.

This chain uses TRBV2 with TRBJ2-7; the D is unclear. Germline V gives CDR1 SNHLY, CDR2 FYNNEI. CDR3 length: 13 residues. V was pared by 2 bases and J by 3 bases, with 8 bases between. The CDR3 spells CASSEWLGYEQYF. The CDR3 DNA sequence: TGTGCCAGCAGTGAATGGTTAGGCTACGAGCAGTACTTC.

The chain combines TRBV5-4 with TRBJ1-2; D perhaps matches TRBD1 (5 bases). The length of the CDR3 is 15 residues. V dropped 1 base and J dropped 0 bases, with 10 bases sitting between them. Germline CDR1 reads SGHNT; CDR2 reads YYREEE (reference sequence). CDR3 residues: CASSLRDLANYGYTF. The CDR3 DNA sequence: TGTGCCAGCAGCTTGAGGGACTTAGCTAACTATGGCTACACCTTC. The variable domain in full, completed from reference TRBV5-4 and TRBJ1-2, reads ETGVTQSPTHLIKTRGQQVTLRCSSQSGHNTVSWYQQALGQGPQFIFQYYREEENGRGNFPPRFSGLQFPNYSSELNVNALELDDSALYLCASSLRDLANYGYTFGSGTRLTVV.

This clone turned up a few times. The rearrangement joins TRBV6-4 to TRBJ2-3; 7 bases are shared with TRBD2. This CDR3 is 14 amino acids long. With 6 bases clipped from V and 2 bases from J, the junction kept 5 bases outside the gene matches. Per the germline V gene, CDR1 is MRHNA and CDR2 is SNTAGT. The CDR3 spells CASSQSGVTDTQYF. The CDR3, as DNA: TGTGCCAGCAGCCAAAGCGGGGTCACAGATACGCAGTATTTT.